This entry describes one T cell receptor (beta chain). Its antigen remains unknown. This entry belongs to a study of cytomegalovirus exposure and HLA in healthy donors. Turning to the study itself: A later analysis reported the same platform for the roughly 110 validation repertoires and the roughly 700 first-cohort repertoires.

Study conclusions and caveats: Cytomegalovirus association was listed for 164 TCR beta chains.

Germline values: CDR1 SEHNR, CDR2 FQNEAQ (reference sequence). The V end was cut by 3 bases, the J end by 8 bases, with 8 bases between. The length of the CDR3 is 13 residues. Measured with immunoSEQ multiplex PCR; TCRdb has only the in-frame clones, and not every one. This sample yields almost 200,000 clones, of which roughly 81% are seen a single time; roughly 1.2% belongs to the top ten. The sequence was obtained from a woman aged 25 to 45 in good health and CMV-seronegative. Sequences were obtained from PBMCs. V gene TRBV7-9 combines with J gene TRBJ1-6; possible D gene TRBD1, 5 bases. The CDR3 loop is CASSLEGYSPLHF. The CDR3 DNA reads TGTGCCAGCAGCTTGGAGGGGTATTCACCCCTCCACTTT.